This T cell receptor (beta chain) was documented in a study of cytomegalovirus exposure and HLA in healthy donors. Study outcomes and limitations: A later analysis associated some 16,000 TCR beta sequences with HLA alleles at a 0.05 false discovery rate.

Germline V gene lookup returns CDR1 MRHNA and CDR2 SNTAGT. With 4 bases removed from V and 7 bases from J, the gap between germline ends came to 11 bases. This CDR3 is built from 13 residues. For this clone: What it binds is not known.

PCR employed 60 Vbeta and 13 Jbeta primers. Method: immunoSEQ multiplex PCR; TCRdb's copy keeps in-frame clones and lacks some. The sample table includes around 57,000 clones. J is TRBJ1-5 and V is TRBV6-4; D is undetermined. The receptor was isolated from a woman aged 45-65 years in good health and CMV-seropositive. The sample was PBMCs. CDR3 DNA sequence: TGTGCCAGCAGTGCCGGGGTAGCCCAGCCCCAGCATTTT. This translates into CASSAGVAQPQHF.